Presented here are 7 T cell receptor beta chains from one specimen sequenced in a study of blood T cell repertoires in COVID-19 (dated by TCRdb to the early 2020s). Receptor amplification or capture employed the immunoSEQ multiplex PCR assay. Drawn from immuneACCESS, this table holds only the in-frame rearrangements with V and J called that TCRdb kept. Clones are partly lost; checked studies trace under half to an unresolved V gene and leave the rest unexplained. The sample table contains about 110,000 clones; only one count was recorded for more than 80% of them. Together, the top ten hold more than 5% of the sample. Sequencing input: peripheral blood. Every receptor here comes from a woman between 55 and 75 years old with COVID-19, enrolled during active disease.

The V gene is TRBV7-2, the J gene TRBJ2-1; D uncertain. Trimming stripped 0 bases from V and 9 bases from J, with 9 bases between. Germline values: CDR1 SGHTA, CDR2 FQGNSA. CDR3 length: 13 amino acids. CDR3 sequence: CASSLAWSGEQFF. The CDR3 coding sequence is TGTGCCAGCAGCTTAGCCTGGTCAGGTGAGCAGTTCTTC.

In this sample, this clone turned up a few times. This chain links TRBV4-1 with TRBJ2-7, with D unclear. This CDR3 has 14 residues. Trimming stripped 5 bases from V and 2 bases from J, with 13 bases between. The germline gives CDR1 MGHRA, CDR2 YSYEKL. CDR3 residues: CASSKGPTAYEQYF. CDR3 bases: TGCGCCAGCAGCAAAGGACCAACAGCCTACGAGCAGTACTTC.

This chain uses TRBV5-1 with TRBJ2-1; weak D call: TRBD1 (6 bases). V gave up 4 bases and J gave up 8 bases, with 16 bases separating them. Germline loops: CDR1 SGHRS, CDR2 YFSETQ. This CDR3 has 14 amino acids. The CDR3 nucleotides are TGCGCCAGCAGCCCCCCGGGACAAAAGTATGAGCAGTTCTTC. Protein sequence: CASSPPGQKYEQFF.

The chain carries TRBV19 and TRBJ2-1, with 7 bases lining up with TRBD2. The CDR3 has 15 amino acids. CDR1 LNHDA and CDR2 SQIVND come from the germline V gene (reference sequence). V lost 9 bases, J lost 4 bases, and 12 bases stayed unmatched. The CDR3 loop reads CASGTLAASYNEQFF. The CDR3 region has the DNA TGTGCCAGCGGGACCCTAGCGGCCTCGTACAATGAGCAGTTCTTC.

The chain has TRBV5-1 and TRBJ2-7; 7 nucleotides agree with TRBD1. This CDR3 is 13 amino acids long. Trimming took 6 bases from V and 0 from J; bases not matched to a gene: 3. Germline CDR1 and CDR2: SGHRS and YFSETQ. CDR3 nucleotide sequence: TGCGCCAGCAATGACAGGGTCTCCTACGAGCAGTACTTC. It encodes CASNDRVSYEQYF.

The V call is TRBV27, the J call TRBJ1-2; 8 nucleotides match TRBD1. Germline V gene lookup returns CDR1 MNHEY and CDR2 SMNVEV (reference sequence). J gave up 5 bases and V 6 bases, and 5 bases lay outside the gene matches. This CDR3 comprises 13 residues. This CDR3 reads CASSSDRDYGYTF. In DNA form, the CDR3 reads TGTGCCAGCAGCTCGGACAGGGATTATGGCTACACCTTC.

The chain employs TRBV29-1 and TRBJ2-7; D perhaps matches TRBD2 (7 bases). Trimming pared 4 bases from V and 3 bases from J, leaving 16 bases between. Germline-derived CDR1 and CDR2 are SQVTM and ANQGSEA. The length of the CDR3 is 14 residues. CDR3 in amino acids: CSVGGHREGYEQYF. CDR3 coding DNA: TGCAGCGTTGGGGGGCACAGGGAGGGCTACGAGCAGTACTTC.